Presented here are 14 T cell receptor beta chains from one specimen sequenced in a study of cytomegalovirus exposure and HLA in healthy donors (dated by TCRdb to about 2017). The protocol used for the library was the immunoSEQ multiplex PCR assay. For the multiplex PCR, a mixture combining 60 forward primers for TCR Vbeta segments and 13 reverse primers for TCR Jbeta segments was used. TCRdb mirrors the immuneACCESS table, restricted to in-frame sequences. Some clones are absent from its copies; in checked studies, under half trace to an unresolved V gene, and the reason for the others is unknown. A total of about 190,000 clones appear in this sample, 65% to 85% of them only once. In total, the top ten clones hold 1.6% of the sample. Material for sequencing was PBMCs. All receptors derive from a woman under 30 in good health and CMV-seronegative.

The genes are TRBV5-6 and TRBJ1-6; D might be TRBD1 (6 bases). The V and J ends lost 6 bases and 3 bases respectively, with 13 bases between them. This CDR3 has 15 residues. Germline CDR1 is SGHDT and CDR2 is YYEEEE. DNA of the CDR3: TGTGCCAGCAACTTACAGGGCCTCTATAATTCACCCCTCCACTTT. Its protein product is CASNLQGLYNSPLHF.

This rearrangement joins TRBV6-6 to TRBJ2-5, with D unresolved. Germline lookup yields CDR1 MNHNY and CDR2 SVGAGI (reference sequence). The CDR3 is 15 amino acids. V was shortened by 3 bases and J by 0 bases, with 11 bases between the two germline ends. CDR3 DNA sequence: TGTGCCAGCAGTTATGGTCAGGCCAACCAAGAGACCCAGTACTTC. As protein: CASSYGQANQETQYF.

Remarks on this clone: Germline and junction disagree at one end, which may indicate a read error. The genes are TRBV2 and TRBJ2-7; perhaps TRBD1 as D (6 bases). CDR3 length: 13 amino acids. The germline CDR1 and CDR2 sequences are SNHLY and FYNNEI. DNA for the CDR3: TGTGCCAGCAGGAATTACAGGGCGACCACTACCCACTTC. Protein: CASRNYRATTTHF.

The genes are TRBV7-2 and TRBJ2-7, with D possibly matching TRBD2 (5 bases). There are 15 residues in the CDR3. From germline, CDR1 is SGHTA and CDR2 FQGNSA. V was pared by 2 bases and J by 0 bases, with 11 bases between. CDR3 in amino acids: CASSLNLRDSYEQYF. The DNA for the CDR3 is TGTGCCAGCAGCTTAAACCTCCGGGACTCCTACGAGCAGTACTTC.

The rearrangement joins TRBV2 to TRBJ2-6; the match to TRBD1 covers 8 bases. Trimming cost V 5 bases and J 2 bases; bases outside gene matches: 5. This CDR3 is built from 16 residues. Germline V gene sequence: CDR1 SNHLY, CDR2 FYNNEI. The CDR3 sequence: CASSLTGQAGANVLTF. The CDR3 nucleotides are TGTGCCAGCAGTCTAACGGGACAGGCTGGGGCCAACGTCCTGACTTTC.

The V and J genes are TRBV18 and TRBJ2-7; maybe TRBD2 (5 bases). The CDR3 is 14 residues long. Germline CDR1 is KGHSH and CDR2 is LQKENI. Trimming shortened V by 3 bases and J by 7 bases, and 16 bases separated the two germline ends. CDR3 in DNA: TGTGCCAGCTCACCGCTAGAAGTGGGAGCTGAGCAGTACTTC. This translates into CASSPLEVGAEQYF.

This chain connects TRBV5-6 to TRBJ2-1; 9 bases are a match to TRBD1. Losses at the gene ends were 2 bases for V and 6 bases for J; bases not matched to a gene: 6. The CDR3 covers 15 residues. The V gene's germline CDR1 is SGHDT and CDR2 YYEEEE. Here the CDR3 reads CASSFRDRAGNEQFF. The DNA of the CDR3 is TGTGCCAGCAGCTTCCGGGACAGGGCCGGCAATGAGCAGTTCTTC.

The chain combines TRBV5-4 with TRBJ1-2; 7 bases align to TRBD1. The J segment lost 4 bases and the V segment lost 5 bases, leaving 8 bases of the junction unmatched. This CDR3 has 14 amino acids. Germline V gene lookup returns CDR1 SGHNT and CDR2 YYREEE (reference sequence). The CDR3 DNA sequence: TGTGCCAGCAGAGGGGGCGTCGAAGGCTATGGCTACACCTTC. It codes for CASRGGVEGYGYTF.

CDR3 sequence reads: CASSPRGGEQYF. The CDR3 region has the DNA TGCGCCAGCAGTCCTAGGGGTGGCGAGCAGTACTTC. V gene TRBV4-1 combines with J gene TRBJ2-7, with TRBD1 as a possible D gene (5 bases). CDR1 MGHRA and CDR2 YSYEKL come from the germline V gene. The CDR3 sequence is 12 residues long. Trimming stripped 6 bases from V and 6 bases from J, with 12 bases between.

The chain couples TRBV4-1 to TRBJ1-5; 10 nucleotides agree with TRBD1. Trimming at V came to 2 bases and at J to 0 bases, leaving 7 bases not matched to a gene. CDR1 and CDR2 from the germline V gene are MGHRA and YSYEKL. This CDR3 region has 18 residues. The DNA of the CDR3 is TGCGCCAGCAGCCAAATTGGGACAGGGGCCTATAGCAATCAGCCCCAGCATTTT. Amino acids: CASSQIGTGAYSNQPQHF.

The chain recombines TRBV7-9 with TRBJ1-1, with TRBD1 matching 10 bases. The CDR3 runs 17 residues. CDR1 is SEHNR and CDR2 is FQNEAQ in the germline V gene (reference sequence). The J segment lost 6 bases and the V segment lost 4 bases, leaving 14 bases of the junction unmatched. The CDR3 nucleotides read TGTGCCAGCAGCTCCCGGACAGGGGGGGCGTTTGGGGCTGAAGCTTTCTTT. Translation: CASSSRTGGAFGAEAFF.

This chain links TRBV28 with TRBJ2-5; the D gene is possibly TRBD1 (6 bases). The DNA end favors TRBJ2-7, so the J call may be wrong. Germline V gives CDR1 MDHEN, CDR2 SYDVKM. The CDR3 length is 14 residues. CDR3 DNA sequence: TGTGCCAGCAGTTTGAGGGGGTTCTCCTACGAGCAGTACTTC. Translation: CASSLRGFSYEQYF.

This chain joins TRBV19 and TRBJ2-5; possible D gene TRBD1, 7 bases. Between the trimmed V and J ends, which lost 3 bases and 6 bases, there was a span of 14 bases. There are 14 residues in the CDR3. Germline CDR1 LNHDA, CDR2 SQIVND (reference sequence). CDR3 nucleotides: TGTGCCAGTAGTATCTCAGGGGGGCGAAAGACCCAGTACTTC. Protein sequence: CASSISGGRKTQYF.

The chain carries TRBV5-6 and TRBJ2-6; possible D gene TRBD1, 6 bases. CDR3 size: 19 residues. Trimming removed 1 base from V and 0 bases from J, with 17 bases in between. The germline CDR1 and CDR2 sequences are SGHDT and YYEEEE. CDR3 protein: CASSLSSGVLLSGANVLTF. DNA of the CDR3: TGTGCCAGCAGCTTGTCGTCAGGGGTCCTCCTCTCTGGGGCCAACGTCCTGACTTTC.